This T cell receptor beta chain was profiled in a study of blood T cell repertoires in COVID-19. The protocol was immunoSEQ multiplex PCR, while the TCRdb copy is restricted to in-frame clones and leaves out a portion. Here the sample spans 45,000 to 60,000 clones, about 87% being singletons. Specimen: peripheral blood. The TCR comes from a human donor with active COVID-19. The donor label of this sample is uncertain.

In DNA form, the CDR3 reads TGCGCCAGCAGCTTGGTGGGTGGCGGGAACACTGAAGCTTTCTTT. It yields the protein CASSLVGGGNTEAFF. V and J are TRBV5-1 and TRBJ1-1, with D unclear. V was pared by 0 bases and J by 1 base, with 10 bases between. Per germline, CDR1 SGHRS and CDR2 YFSETQ. This CDR3 is 15 amino acids long. The variable domain in full, with the rest retrieved from reference TRBV5-1 and TRBJ1-1, is KAGVTQTPRYLIKTRGQQVTLSCSPISGHRSVSWYQQTPGQGLQFLFEYFSETQRNKGNFPGRFSGRQFSNSRSEMNVSTLELGDSALYLCASSLVGGGNTEAFFGQGTRLTVV.